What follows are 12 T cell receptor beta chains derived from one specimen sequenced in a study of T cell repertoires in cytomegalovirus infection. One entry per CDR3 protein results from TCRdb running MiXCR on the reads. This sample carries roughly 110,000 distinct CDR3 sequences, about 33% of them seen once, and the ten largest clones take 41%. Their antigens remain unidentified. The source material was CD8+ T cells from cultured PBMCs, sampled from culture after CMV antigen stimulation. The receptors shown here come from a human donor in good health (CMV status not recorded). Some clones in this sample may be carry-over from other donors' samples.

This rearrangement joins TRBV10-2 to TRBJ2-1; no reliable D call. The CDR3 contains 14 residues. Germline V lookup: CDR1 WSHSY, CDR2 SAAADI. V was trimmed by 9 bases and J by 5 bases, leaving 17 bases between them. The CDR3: CASYGADPDNEQFF. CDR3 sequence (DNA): TGCGCCAGTTATGGCGCAGATCCAGACAATGAGCAGTTCTTC.

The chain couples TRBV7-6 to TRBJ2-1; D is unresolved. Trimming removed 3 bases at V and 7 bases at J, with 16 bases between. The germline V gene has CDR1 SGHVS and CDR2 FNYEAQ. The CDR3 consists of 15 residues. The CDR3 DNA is TGTGCCAGCAGCTTTGCCACACCAATGATTAATGAGCAGTTCTTC. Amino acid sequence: CASSFATPMINEQFF.

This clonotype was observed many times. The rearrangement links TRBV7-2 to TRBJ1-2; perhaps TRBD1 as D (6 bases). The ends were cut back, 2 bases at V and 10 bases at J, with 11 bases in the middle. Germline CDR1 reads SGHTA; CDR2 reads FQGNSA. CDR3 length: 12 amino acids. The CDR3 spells CASSLRTDIYTF. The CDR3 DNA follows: TGTGCCAGCAGCTTACGGACAGACATCTACACCTTC.

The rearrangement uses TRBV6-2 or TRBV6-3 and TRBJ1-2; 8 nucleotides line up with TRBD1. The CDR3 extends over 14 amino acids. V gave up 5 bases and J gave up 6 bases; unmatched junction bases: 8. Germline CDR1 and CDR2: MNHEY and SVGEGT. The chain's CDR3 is CASSAPGQGDGYTF. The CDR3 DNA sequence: TGTGCCAGCAGTGCCCCCGGACAGGGAGATGGCTACACCTTC.

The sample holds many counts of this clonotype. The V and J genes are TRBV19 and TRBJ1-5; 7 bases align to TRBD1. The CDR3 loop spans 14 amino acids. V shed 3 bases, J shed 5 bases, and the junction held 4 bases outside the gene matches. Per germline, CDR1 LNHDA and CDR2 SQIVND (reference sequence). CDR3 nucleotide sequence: TGTGCCAGTAGTATTTGGACAGGCGATCAGCCCCAGCATTTT. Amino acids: CASSIWTGDQPQHF. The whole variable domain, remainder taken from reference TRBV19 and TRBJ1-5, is DGGITQSPKYLFRKEGQNVTLSCEQNLNHDAMYWYRQDPGQGLRLIYYSQIVNDFQKGDIAEGYSVSREKKESFPLTVTSAQKNPTAFYLCASSIWTGDQPQHFGDGTRLSIL.

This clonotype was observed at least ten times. CDR3 sequence (DNA): TGCGCCAGCAGCCAAGAGCGGACAGGAACCTACGAGCAGTACTTC. Protein product: CASSQERTGTYEQYF. V usage is TRBV4-3 and J usage is TRBJ2-7, with 7 bases lining up with TRBD1. This CDR3 is 15 amino acids long. CDR1 and CDR2 from the germline V gene are LGHNA and YSLEER. V shed 0 bases, J shed 2 bases, and the junction held 4 bases outside the gene matches.

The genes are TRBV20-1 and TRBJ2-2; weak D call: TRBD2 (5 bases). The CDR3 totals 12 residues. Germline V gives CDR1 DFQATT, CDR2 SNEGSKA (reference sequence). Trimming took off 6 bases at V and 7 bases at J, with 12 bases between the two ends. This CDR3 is CSASGLNGELFF. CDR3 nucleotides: TGCAGTGCCTCCGGACTGAACGGGGAGCTGTTTTTT.

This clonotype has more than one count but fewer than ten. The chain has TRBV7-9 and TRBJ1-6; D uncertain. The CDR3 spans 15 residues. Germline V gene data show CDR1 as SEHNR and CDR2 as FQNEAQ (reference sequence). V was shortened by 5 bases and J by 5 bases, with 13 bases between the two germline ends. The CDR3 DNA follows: TGTGCCAGCAGCCCCGTGGCCACGAATAATTCACCCCTCCACTTT. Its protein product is CASSPVATNNSPLHF.

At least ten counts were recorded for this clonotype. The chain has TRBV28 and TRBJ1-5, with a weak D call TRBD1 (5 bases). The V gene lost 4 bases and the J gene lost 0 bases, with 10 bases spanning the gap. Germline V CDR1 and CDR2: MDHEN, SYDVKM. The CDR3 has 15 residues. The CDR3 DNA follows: TGTGCCAGCAGTTGGGGCGGTTATAGCAATCAGCCCCAGCATTTT. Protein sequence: CASSWGGYSNQPQHF.

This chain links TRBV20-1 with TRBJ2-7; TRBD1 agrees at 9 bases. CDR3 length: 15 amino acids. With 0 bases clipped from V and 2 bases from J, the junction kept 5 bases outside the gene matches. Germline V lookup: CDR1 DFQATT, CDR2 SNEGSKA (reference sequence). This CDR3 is CSARDRGQGTYEQYF. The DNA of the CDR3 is TGCAGTGCTAGAGATCGGGGACAGGGAACCTACGAGCAGTACTTC.

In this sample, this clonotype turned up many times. CDR3 nucleotides: TGCGCCAGCAGCCAAGTTATGCGACTCCCAAAAAATCAGCCCCAGCATTTT. Amino acid sequence: CASSQVMRLPKNQPQHF. The chain has TRBV4-1 and TRBJ1-5, with D unclear. Germline V gene sequence: CDR1 MGHRA, CDR2 YSYEKL. CDR3 length: 17 residues. Trimming shortened V by 1 base and J by 4 bases, and 17 bases separated the two germline ends.

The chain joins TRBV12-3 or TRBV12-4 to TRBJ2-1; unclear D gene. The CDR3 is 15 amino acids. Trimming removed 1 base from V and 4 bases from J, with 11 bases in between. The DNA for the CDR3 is TGTGCCAGCAGTTTAGGTTTAGGGCCGTACAATGAGCAGTTCTTC. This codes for CASSLGLGPYNEQFF.